These 5 T cell receptor beta chains were sequenced from one sample in a study of CD8 T cells in ankylosing spondylitis. A single record per CDR3 protein comes from TCRdb applying MiXCR to the 5' RACE reads. Counted here are 250,000 to 400,000 distinct CDR3 sequences, roughly 11% occurring once; the ten biggest clones make up about 10%. Source material: blood, either unsorted or a sorted T cell fraction (not recorded which). The receptors here all came from a female donor with ankylosing spondylitis or in good health (not recorded which).

This clonotype was seen more than once but under ten times. The chain recombines TRBV28 with TRBJ2-7; 7 nucleotides align to TRBD2. The V gene's germline CDR1 is MDHEN and CDR2 SYDVKM. V was pared by 5 bases and J by 3 bases, with 4 bases of the junction left unmatched. The CDR3 is made up of 13 amino acids. CDR3 nucleotide sequence: TGTGCCAGCAGTCCCCCGGGAGGCTACGAGCAGTACTTC. It translates to CASSPPGGYEQYF.

V usage is TRBV11-2 and J usage is TRBJ1-6; D remains unclear. Trimming pared 5 bases from V and 14 bases from J, leaving 13 bases between. CDR3 length equals 12 residues. CDR1 and CDR2 from the germline V gene are SGHAT and FQNNGV. The CDR3 bases are TGTGCCAGCAGCCATACTTCGTGGGCCCTCCACTTT. Translated: CASSHTSWALHF.

This clonotype was recorded a few times. V gene TRBV7-2 combines with J gene TRBJ1-5, with 8 bases lining up with TRBD1. J lost 4 bases, V lost 5 bases, and 4 bases had no gene match. Germline V gives CDR1 SGHTA, CDR2 FQGNSA. The CDR3 loop spans 14 amino acids. CDR3 region: CASSTRQGNQPQHF. CDR3 in DNA: TGTGCCAGCAGCACCAGACAGGGGAATCAGCCCCAGCATTTT.

In this sample, this clonotype turned up many times. Since no conserved phenylalanine or tryptophan closes the CDR3, a read error is the likely cause. This chain joins TRBV12-3 or TRBV12-4 and TRBJ1-1; 7 positions agree with TRBD1. Losses at the gene ends were 7 bases for V and 1 base for J; bases not matched to a gene: 3. The CDR3 spans 13 residues. CDR3 sequence reads: CASTWTGNTEAFS. The CDR3 DNA reads TGTGCCAGCACTTGGACAGGGAACACTGAAGCTTTCTCT.

The table lists this clonotype with a few counts. The V and J genes are TRBV15 and TRBJ2-2, with 8 bases identical to TRBD1. Germline loops: CDR1 LNHNV, CDR2 YYDKDF (reference sequence). CDR3 length: 16 amino acids. V shed 3 bases and J 7 bases; nucleotides not matched to a gene: 10. The CDR3 loop is CATSRDTGQGFGELFF. The CDR3 bases are TGTGCCACCAGCAGGGACACCGGACAGGGTTTCGGGGAGCTGTTTTTT.